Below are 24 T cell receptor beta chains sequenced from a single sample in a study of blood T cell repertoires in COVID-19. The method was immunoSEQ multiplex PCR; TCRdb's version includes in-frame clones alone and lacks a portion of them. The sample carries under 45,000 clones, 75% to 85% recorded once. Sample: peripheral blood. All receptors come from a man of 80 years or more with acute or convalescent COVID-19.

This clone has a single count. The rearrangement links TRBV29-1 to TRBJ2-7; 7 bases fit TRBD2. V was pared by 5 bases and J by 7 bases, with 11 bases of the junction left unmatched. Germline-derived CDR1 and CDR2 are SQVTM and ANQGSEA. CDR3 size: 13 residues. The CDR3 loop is CSVTATSSTEQYF. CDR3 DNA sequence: TGCAGCGTTACCGCGACTAGCTCTACAGAGCAGTACTTC.

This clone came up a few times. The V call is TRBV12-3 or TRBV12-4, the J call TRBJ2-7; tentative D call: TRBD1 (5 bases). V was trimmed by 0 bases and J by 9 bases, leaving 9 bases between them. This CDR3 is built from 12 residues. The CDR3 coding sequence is TGTGCCAGCAGTTTAGCGGGGCAGATGCAGTACTTC. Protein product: CASSLAGQMQYF.

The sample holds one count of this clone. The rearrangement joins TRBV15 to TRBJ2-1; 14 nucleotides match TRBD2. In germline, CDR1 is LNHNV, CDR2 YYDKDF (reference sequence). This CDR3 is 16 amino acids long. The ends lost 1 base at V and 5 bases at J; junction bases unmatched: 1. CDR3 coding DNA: TGTGCCACCAGCAGAGGACTAGCGGGGGGGGACAATGAGCAGTTCTTC. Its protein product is CATSRGLAGGDNEQFF.

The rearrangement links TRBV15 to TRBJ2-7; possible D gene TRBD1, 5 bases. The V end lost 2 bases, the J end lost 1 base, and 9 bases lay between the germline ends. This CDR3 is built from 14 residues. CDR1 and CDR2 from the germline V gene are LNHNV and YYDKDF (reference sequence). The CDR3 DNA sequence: TGTGCCACCAGCAGATCAGGGCGGTCCTACGAGCAGTACTTC. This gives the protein CATSRSGRSYEQYF.

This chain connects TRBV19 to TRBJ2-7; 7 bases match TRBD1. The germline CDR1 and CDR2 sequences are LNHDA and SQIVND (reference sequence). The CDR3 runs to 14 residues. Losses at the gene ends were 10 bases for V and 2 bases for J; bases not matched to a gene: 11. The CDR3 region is CATPLHRGTYEQYF. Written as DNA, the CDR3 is TGTGCCACCCCCCTCCACAGGGGAACCTACGAGCAGTACTTC.

The CDR3 loop reads CASSLGRTGFHEQYF. CDR3 sequence (DNA): TGTGCCAGCAGCTTAGGGAGGACAGGGTTCCACGAGCAGTACTTC. V and J are TRBV7-9 and TRBJ2-7; 8 bases are a match to TRBD1. Germline CDR1 is SEHNR and CDR2 is FQNEAQ (reference sequence). This CDR3 contains 15 residues. The junction had 7 bases not matched to a gene; V was cut back by 1 base and J by 5 bases.

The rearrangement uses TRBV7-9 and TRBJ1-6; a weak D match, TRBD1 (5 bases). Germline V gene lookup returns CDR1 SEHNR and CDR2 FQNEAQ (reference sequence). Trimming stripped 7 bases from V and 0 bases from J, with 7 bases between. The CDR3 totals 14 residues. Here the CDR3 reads CASTDSSYNSPLHF. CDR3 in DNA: TGTGCCAGCACAGACAGCTCCTATAATTCACCCCTCCACTTT.

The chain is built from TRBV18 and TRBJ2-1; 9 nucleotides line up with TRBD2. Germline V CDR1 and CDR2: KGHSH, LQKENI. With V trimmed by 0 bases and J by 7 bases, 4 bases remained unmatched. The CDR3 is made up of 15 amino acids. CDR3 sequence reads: CASSPPSGSINEQFF. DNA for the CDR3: TGTGCCAGCTCACCACCTAGCGGGAGTATAAATGAGCAGTTCTTC. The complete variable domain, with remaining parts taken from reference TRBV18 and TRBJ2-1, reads NAGVMQNPRHLVRRRGQEARLRCSPMKGHSHVYWYRQLPEEGLKFMVYLQKENIIDESGMPKERFSAEFPKEGPSILRIQQVVRGDSAAYFCASSPPSGSINEQFFGPGTRLTVL.

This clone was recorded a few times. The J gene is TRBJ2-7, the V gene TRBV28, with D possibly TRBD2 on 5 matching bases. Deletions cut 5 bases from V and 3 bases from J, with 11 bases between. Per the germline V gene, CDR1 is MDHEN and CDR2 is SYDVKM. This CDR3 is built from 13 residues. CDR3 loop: CASSIRLYYEQYF. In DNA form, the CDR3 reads TGTGCCAGCAGTATACGACTATACTACGAGCAGTACTTC.

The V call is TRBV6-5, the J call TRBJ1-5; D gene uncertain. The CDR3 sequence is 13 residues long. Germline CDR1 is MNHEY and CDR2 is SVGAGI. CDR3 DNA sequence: TGTGCACTAGGTGAACCGAGCAATCAGCCCCAGCATTTT. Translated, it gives CALGEPSNQPQHF.

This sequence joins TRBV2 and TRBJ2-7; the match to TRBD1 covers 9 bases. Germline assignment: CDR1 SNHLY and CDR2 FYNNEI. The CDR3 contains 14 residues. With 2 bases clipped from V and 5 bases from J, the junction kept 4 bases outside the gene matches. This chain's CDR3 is CASSETGQGDEQYF. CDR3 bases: TGTGCCAGCAGTGAAACGGGACAGGGTGACGAGCAGTACTTC. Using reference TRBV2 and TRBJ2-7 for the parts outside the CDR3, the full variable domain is EPEVTQTPSHQVTQMGQEVILRCVPISNHLYFYWYRQILGQKVEFLVSFYNNEISEKSEIFDDQFSVERPDGSNFTLKIRSTKLEDSAMYFCASSETGQGDEQYFGPGTRLTVT.

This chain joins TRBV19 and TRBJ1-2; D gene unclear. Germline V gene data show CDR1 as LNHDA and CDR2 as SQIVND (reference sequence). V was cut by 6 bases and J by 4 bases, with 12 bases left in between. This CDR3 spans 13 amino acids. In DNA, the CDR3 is TGTGCCAGTAGGGCGGGATTAGTCTATGGCTACACCTTC. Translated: CASRAGLVYGYTF.

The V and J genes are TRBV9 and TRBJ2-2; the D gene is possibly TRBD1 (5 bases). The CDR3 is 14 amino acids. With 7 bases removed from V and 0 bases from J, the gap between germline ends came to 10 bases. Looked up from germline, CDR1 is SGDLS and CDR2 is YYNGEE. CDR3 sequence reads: CASEDISNTGELFF. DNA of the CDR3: TGTGCCAGCGAGGACATCTCGAACACCGGGGAGCTGTTTTTT.

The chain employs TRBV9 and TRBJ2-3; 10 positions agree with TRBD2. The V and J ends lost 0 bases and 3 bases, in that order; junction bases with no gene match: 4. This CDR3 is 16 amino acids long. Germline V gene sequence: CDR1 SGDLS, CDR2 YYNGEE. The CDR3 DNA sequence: TGTGCCAGCAGCGTAGATTCTAGCGGGAGAACAGATACGCAGTATTTT. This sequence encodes CASSVDSSGRTDTQYF.

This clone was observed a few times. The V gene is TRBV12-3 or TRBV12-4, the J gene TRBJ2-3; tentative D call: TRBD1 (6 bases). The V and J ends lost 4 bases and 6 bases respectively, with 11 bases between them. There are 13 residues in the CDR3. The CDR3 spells CASSSQGRDTQYF. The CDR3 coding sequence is TGTGCCAGCAGTTCACAGGGTCGGGATACGCAGTATTTT.

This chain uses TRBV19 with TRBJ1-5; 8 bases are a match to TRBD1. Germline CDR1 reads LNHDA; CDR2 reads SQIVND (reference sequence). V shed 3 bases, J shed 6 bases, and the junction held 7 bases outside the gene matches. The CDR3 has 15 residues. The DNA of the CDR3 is TGTGCCAGTAGTATTGGGCAGGGGGCGAGTCAGCCCCAGCATTTT. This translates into CASSIGQGASQPQHF.

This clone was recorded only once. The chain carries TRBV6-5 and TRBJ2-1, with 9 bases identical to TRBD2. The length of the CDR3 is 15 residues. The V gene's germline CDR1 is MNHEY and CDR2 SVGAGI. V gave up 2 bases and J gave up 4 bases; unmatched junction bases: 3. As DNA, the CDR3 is TGTGCCAGCAGTTACCGACTAGCGGTATACAATGAGCAGTTCTTC. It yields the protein CASSYRLAVYNEQFF.

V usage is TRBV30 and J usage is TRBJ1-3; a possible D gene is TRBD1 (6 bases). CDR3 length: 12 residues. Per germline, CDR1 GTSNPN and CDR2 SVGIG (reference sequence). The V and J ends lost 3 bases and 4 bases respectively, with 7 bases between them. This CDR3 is CAWSDRGNTIYF. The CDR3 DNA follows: TGTGCCTGGAGCGACAGGGGAAACACCATATATTTT.

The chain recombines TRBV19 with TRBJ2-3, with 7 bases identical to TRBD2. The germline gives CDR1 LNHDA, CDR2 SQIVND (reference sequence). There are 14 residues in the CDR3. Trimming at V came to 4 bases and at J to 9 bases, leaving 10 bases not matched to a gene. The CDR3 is CASSNVGTGGTQYF. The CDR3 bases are TGTGCCAGTAGTAACGTCGGGACGGGAGGAACGCAGTATTTT.

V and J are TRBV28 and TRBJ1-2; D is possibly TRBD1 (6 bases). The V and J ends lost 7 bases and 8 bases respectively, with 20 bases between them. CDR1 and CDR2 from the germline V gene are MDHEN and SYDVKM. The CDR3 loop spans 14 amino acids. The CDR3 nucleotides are TGTGCCAGCAATCTCCTTCGGCAGGGGAGCGGCTACACCTTC. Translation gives CASNLLRQGSGYTF.

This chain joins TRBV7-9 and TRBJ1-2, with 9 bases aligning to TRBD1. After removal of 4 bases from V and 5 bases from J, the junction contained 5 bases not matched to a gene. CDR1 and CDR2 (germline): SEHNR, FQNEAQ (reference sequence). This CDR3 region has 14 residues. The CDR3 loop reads CASSSRDREYGYTF. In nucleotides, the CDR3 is TGTGCCAGCAGCTCCCGGGACAGGGAATATGGCTACACCTTC.

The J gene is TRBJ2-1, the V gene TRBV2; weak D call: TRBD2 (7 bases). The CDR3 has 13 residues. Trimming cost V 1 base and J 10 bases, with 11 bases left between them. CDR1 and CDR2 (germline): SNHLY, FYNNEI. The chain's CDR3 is CASSEGRGGEQFF. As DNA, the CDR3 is TGTGCCAGCAGTGAAGGCAGGGGAGGGGAGCAGTTCTTC.

The CDR3 sequence: CASSPGLAVNEQFF. The CDR3 region has the DNA TGCGCCAGCAGTCCGGGACTAGCGGTCAATGAGCAGTTCTTC. V gene TRBV5-1 combines with J gene TRBJ2-1; 11 nucleotides agree with TRBD2. The CDR3 has 14 amino acids. The germline CDR1 and CDR2 sequences are SGHRS and YFSETQ. J was trimmed by 6 bases and V by 5 bases; bases with no gene match: 4.

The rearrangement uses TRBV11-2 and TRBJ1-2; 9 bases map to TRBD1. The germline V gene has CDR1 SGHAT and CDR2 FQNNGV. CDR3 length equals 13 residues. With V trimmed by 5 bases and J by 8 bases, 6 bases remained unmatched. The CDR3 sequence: CASSVGTGQGYTF. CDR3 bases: TGTGCCAGCAGCGTTGGGACAGGGCAAGGCTACACCTTC.